The 11 T cell receptor beta chains below all came from one sample that was sequenced in a study of blood T cell repertoires in COVID-19. The data were produced by immunoSEQ multiplex PCR, yet TCRdb's version contains in-frame clones alone and is incomplete. The data contain approximately 100,000 clones, around nine tenths of them singletons. Material for sequencing was peripheral blood. The receptors originated from a man between 65 and 85 years old with acute or convalescent COVID-19.

CDR3 in DNA: TGTGCCAGCAGCGTAGTAACTACCCCGGGTCATGAGCAGTTCTTC. Amino acids: CASSVVTTPGHEQFF. This chain connects TRBV9 to TRBJ2-1, with D hard to call. Germline lookup yields CDR1 SGDLS and CDR2 YYNGEE. The CDR3 has 15 residues. V shed 0 bases and J shed 8 bases, with 15 bases lying between them. Using reference TRBV9 and TRBJ2-1 for the parts outside the CDR3, the full variable domain is DSGVTQTPKHLITATGQRVTLRCSPRSGDLSVYWYQQSLDQGLQFLIQYYNGEERAKGNILERFSAQQFPDLHSELNLSSLELGDSALYFCASSVVTTPGHEQFFGPGTRLTVL.

DNA of the CDR3: TGTGCCAGCAGCCAAGAGGGACTAGCGGGAAGCGAGCAGTACTTC. Its protein product is CASSQEGLAGSEQYF. The gene calls are TRBV3-1 (or the pseudogene TRBV3-2) and TRBJ2-7; 13 bases map to TRBD2. V trimming: 0 bases; J trimming: 6 bases; junction bases outside the gene matches: 2. Germline CDR1 reads LGHDT; CDR2 reads YNNKEL (reference sequence). This CDR3 contains 15 residues.

The rearrangement joins TRBV2 to TRBJ1-2; D uncertain. Trimming took off 6 bases at V and 5 bases at J, with 10 bases between the two ends. The CDR3 loop spans 12 amino acids. From germline, CDR1 is SNHLY and CDR2 FYNNEI. CDR3: CASRVASYGYTF. DNA for the CDR3: TGTGCCAGCAGGGTGGCAAGTTATGGCTACACCTTC.

A single count supports this clone. The V gene is TRBV30, the J gene TRBJ1-2; TRBD1 matches 10 bases. CDR1 GTSNPN and CDR2 SVGIG come from the germline V gene (reference sequence). The V gene end was trimmed by 3 bases and the J gene end by 7 bases; junction bases not matched to a gene: 5. The CDR3 totals 13 residues. CDR3 protein: CAWREDRGFGYTF. The CDR3 bases are TGTGCCTGGAGGGAGGACAGGGGGTTTGGCTACACCTTC.

This clone was recorded once. The chain joins TRBV9 to TRBJ1-2; D is unresolved. V gave up 0 bases and J gave up 4 bases, with 13 bases separating them. The germline gives CDR1 SGDLS, CDR2 YYNGEE. The CDR3 extends over 15 amino acids. The CDR3 DNA reads as TGTGCCAGCAGCGTAGAGGTTACAGACCCCTATGGCTACACCTTC. Amino acid sequence: CASSVEVTDPYGYTF. The full variable domain, completed using reference TRBV9 and TRBJ1-2, is DSGVTQTPKHLITATGQRVTLRCSPRSGDLSVYWYQQSLDQGLQFLIQYYNGEERAKGNILERFSAQQFPDLHSELNLSSLELGDSALYFCASSVEVTDPYGYTFGSGTRLTVV.

The CDR3 nucleotides read TGTGCCATCAAAGGTCAGGGGGCTAACTACGAGCAGTACTTC. It encodes CAIKGQGANYEQYF. The chain has TRBV10-3 and TRBJ2-7, with TRBD1 matching over 8 bases. This CDR3 has 14 amino acids. V lost 7 bases and J lost 3; bases outside the gene matches: 8. Germline V gene lookup returns CDR1 ENHRY and CDR2 SYGVKD.

The chain recombines TRBV5-6 with TRBJ2-1; 10 bases map to TRBD2. Germline CDR1 reads SGHDT; CDR2 reads YYEEEE. CDR3 length equals 15 residues. V trimming: 4 bases; J trimming: 3 bases; junction bases outside the gene matches: 4. The CDR3 loop is CASSIGLAVYNEQFF. CDR3 coding DNA: TGTGCCAGCAGCATCGGACTAGCGGTCTACAATGAGCAGTTCTTC. The complete variable domain, with remaining parts taken from reference TRBV5-6 and TRBJ2-1, reads DAGVTQSPTHLIKTRGQQVTLRCSPKSGHDTVSWYQQALGQGPQFIFQYYEEEERQRGNFPDRFSGHQFPNYSSELNVNALLLGDSALYLCASSIGLAVYNEQFFGPGTRLTVL.

The V gene is TRBV28, the J gene TRBJ2-3, with 8 bases aligning to TRBD2. Germline V lookup: CDR1 MDHEN, CDR2 SYDVKM. J gave up 1 base and V 6 bases, and 6 bases lay outside the gene matches. The CDR3 length is 15 residues. The CDR3 region has the DNA TGTGCCAGCAGGACCTCTAGCGGGCGCACAGATACGCAGTATTTT. It codes for CASRTSSGRTDTQYF.

The chain employs TRBV10-2 and TRBJ2-7; 12 nucleotides match TRBD2. This CDR3 contains 16 residues. With 6 bases clipped from V and 2 bases from J, the junction kept 8 bases outside the gene matches. Germline V gene lookup returns CDR1 WSHSY and CDR2 SAAADI. The CDR3 loop is CASSGRTSGNAYEQYF. The CDR3 DNA reads TGCGCCAGCAGCGGAAGGACTAGCGGGAACGCCTACGAGCAGTACTTC.

The chain is built from TRBV18 and TRBJ1-6, with TRBD1 identical over 8 bases. The junction had 5 bases not matched to a gene; V was cut back by 3 bases and J by 7 bases. The CDR3 consists of 15 residues. The V gene's germline CDR1 is KGHSH and CDR2 LQKENI. For the CDR3, the DNA is TGTGCCAGCTCACCGTCACAGGGGGTGAATTCACCCCTCCACTTT. It is translated as CASSPSQGVNSPLHF.

This rearrangement joins TRBV7-9 to TRBJ1-1, with D possibly matching TRBD1 (5 bases). The V and J ends lost 0 bases and 1 base respectively, with 15 bases between them. Germline-derived CDR1 and CDR2 are SEHNR and FQNEAQ (reference sequence). CDR3 length equals 17 residues. CDR3 in amino acids: CASSLAGRGVRNTEAFF. The CDR3 DNA reads TGTGCCAGCAGCTTAGCGGGGCGGGGGGTTAGGAACACTGAAGCTTTCTTT.